The clone carrying this T cell receptor beta chain appeared a few times. Time point here: week 3, after first cycle of checkpoint inhibitor. This record belongs to a study of blood T cell dynamics during melanoma immunotherapy. Study summary: Metastatic melanoma patients received first-line pembrolizumab or nivolumab plus ipilimumab.

The CDR3 has 15 amino acids. V was trimmed by 0 bases and J by 0 bases, leaving 6 bases between them. Germline V gene sequence: CDR1 GTSNPN, CDR2 SVGIG (reference sequence). This table comes from immunoSEQ multiplex PCR, and its TCRdb copy is limited to in-frame clones, with some not included. Here the sample spans thousands of clones, nearly 90% being singletons. The sequence was collected from a human donor with melanoma. The sample here was blood, taken from a patient treated with checkpoint blockade. This chain connects TRBV30 to TRBJ2-6, with D perhaps TRBD1 (6 bases). The CDR3 region is CAWSVTGSGANVLTF. As DNA, the CDR3 is TGTGCCTGGAGTGTGACAGGCTCTGGGGCCAACGTCCTGACTTTC.